These T cell receptor beta chains were read from a single sample in a study of blood T cell repertoires in COVID-19. Assay used: immunoSEQ multiplex PCR; TCRdb lists only in-frame clones, some missing. This sample carries 150,000 to 200,000 clones, 80% to 85% of them seen once, and the ten largest clones take under 10%. Sequencing was performed on peripheral blood. The receptor source for this set is a woman aged 70-85 years with COVID-19, enrolled during active disease. Both conserved end residues are part of each CDR3. D genes are given only for firm matches. Some rows have no size entry. The others give once, few or many, or a class for an expanded clone.

J gene: TRBJ2-5
D gene: TRBD1
V gene: TRBV24-1
clone size: -
CDR3 DNA: TGTGCCACCAGTGCTCTGGGACAGGGCCCCCATGAGACCCAGTACTTC
CDR3 protein: CATSALGQGPHETQYF

J gene: TRBJ1-3
D gene: -
V gene: TRBV30
clone size: -
CDR3 DNA: TGTGCCTGGAGTCAAGAAGTGGACTGGAGCTCTGGAAACACCATATATTTT
CDR3 protein: CAWSQEVDWSSGNTIYF

J gene: TRBJ2-1
D gene: -
V gene: TRBV28
clone size: -
CDR3 DNA: TGTGCCAGCAGTGTACAGGGAAAGAGCTCCTACAATGAGCAGTTCTTC
CDR3 protein: CASSVQGKSSYNEQFF

J gene: TRBJ2-1
D gene: -
V gene: TRBV10-3
clone size: once
CDR3 DNA: TGTGCCACGGGGATCACGTACAATGAGCAGTTCTTC
CDR3 protein: CATGITYNEQFF

J gene: TRBJ1-1
D gene: -
V gene: TRBV15
clone size: -
CDR3 DNA: TGTGCCACCAGCAGAGTCCCAGGGGAAGCTTTCTTT
CDR3 protein: CATSRVPGEAFF

J gene: TRBJ2-5
D gene: -
V gene: TRBV18
clone size: -
CDR3 DNA: TGTGCCAGCTCTCTCCAAGAGACCCAGTACTTC
CDR3 protein: CASSLQETQYF

J gene: TRBJ2-5
D gene: TRBD2
V gene: TRBV11-2
clone size: -
CDR3 DNA: TGTGCCAGCAGCTCTACGGGGGGGGGAGAGACCCAGTACTTC
CDR3 protein: CASSSTGGGETQYF

J gene: TRBJ2-7
D gene: TRBD1
V gene: TRBV28
clone size: -
CDR3 DNA: TGTGCCAGCGGGACCGGGACAGTCATCTCCGAGCAGTACTTC
CDR3 protein: CASGTGTVISEQYF

J gene: TRBJ2-3
D gene: TRBD1
V gene: TRBV13
clone size: -
CDR3 DNA: TGTGCCAGCAGCTTAGTCCCCGGACAGGTTGCAGATACGCAGTATTTT
CDR3 protein: CASSLVPGQVADTQYF

J gene: TRBJ2-7
D gene: -
V gene: TRBV20-1
clone size: once
CDR3 DNA: TGCAGTGCTATATTTTTTTACGAGCAGTACTTC
CDR3 protein: CSAIFFYEQYF

J gene: TRBJ2-1
D gene: -
V gene: TRBV2
clone size: once
CDR3 DNA: TGTGCCAGCAGTGAACGAGGAGGGCCCTACAATGAGCAGTTCTTC
CDR3 protein: CASSERGGPYNEQFF

J gene: TRBJ1-5
D gene: TRBD1
V gene: TRBV6-2/TRBV6-3
clone size: -
CDR3 DNA: TGTGCCAGCAGTTTGGGGACAGGGATCGGTAGCAATCAGCCCCAGCATTTT
CDR3 protein: CASSLGTGIGSNQPQHF

J gene: TRBJ1-1
D gene: -
V gene: TRBV9
clone size: -
CDR3 DNA: TGTGCCAGCAGCGCGGTTCCATACCTAGGACAAACTGAAGCTTTCTTT
CDR3 protein: CASSAVPYLGQTEAFF

J gene: TRBJ2-6
D gene: -
V gene: TRBV15
clone size: -
CDR3 DNA: TGTGCCACCAGCAGAGATTCTCGGGCCAACGTCCTGACTTTC
CDR3 protein: CATSRDSRANVLTF

J gene: TRBJ1-3
D gene: -
V gene: TRBV5-4
clone size: -
CDR3 DNA: TGTGCCAGCAGCTCCCCAGGTCTCCGCTCTGGAAACACCATATATTTT
CDR3 protein: CASSSPGLRSGNTIYF

J gene: TRBJ2-3
D gene: -
V gene: TRBV5-1
clone size: -
CDR3 DNA: TGCGCCAGCAGCTCCATCAAAGGACTCACAGATACGCAGTATTTT
CDR3 protein: CASSSIKGLTDTQYF

J gene: TRBJ2-7
D gene: TRBD2
V gene: TRBV6-2/TRBV6-3
clone size: -
CDR3 DNA: TGTGCCAGCAGTTACTCTAGCGGGAGTTGGCAAGACGAGCAGTACTTC
CDR3 protein: CASSYSSGSWQDEQYF

J gene: TRBJ2-6
D gene: -
V gene: TRBV28
clone size: -
CDR3 DNA: TGTGCCAGCTCGAGGCTAAAAGGGGGTTCTGGGGCCAACGTCCTGACTTTC
CDR3 protein: CASSRLKGGSGANVLTF

J gene: TRBJ2-4
D gene: TRBD1
V gene: TRBV14
clone size: -
CDR3 DNA: TGTGCCAGCAGCACCGGGACAGGCAAAAACATTCAGTACTTC
CDR3 protein: CASSTGTGKNIQYF

J gene: TRBJ2-7
D gene: -
V gene: TRBV11-2
clone size: -
CDR3 DNA: TGTGCCAGCAGCTTAAGTCGACAGGCCCTCGAGCAGTACTTC
CDR3 protein: CASSLSRQALEQYF

J gene: TRBJ2-2
D gene: TRBD1
V gene: TRBV10-1
clone size: -
CDR3 DNA: TGCGCCAGCAGCCGACAGGGTCGCACCGGGGAGCTGTTTTTT
CDR3 protein: CASSRQGRTGELFF

J gene: TRBJ2-1
D gene: TRBD2
V gene: TRBV10-3
clone size: -
CDR3 DNA: TGTGCCATCAGTGAGCAAGGGACTAGTGGTGAGCAGTTCTTC
CDR3 protein: CAISEQGTSGEQFF

J gene: TRBJ2-1
D gene: -
V gene: TRBV7-2
clone size: -
CDR3 DNA: TGTGCCAGCAGCCGCAATCAACTACCGTACAATGAGCAGTTCTTC
CDR3 protein: CASSRNQLPYNEQFF

J gene: TRBJ1-5
D gene: TRBD1
V gene: TRBV12-3/TRBV12-4
clone size: -
CDR3 DNA: TGTGCCAGCACACAGGGGGCGAAACAGCCCCAGCATTTT
CDR3 protein: CASTQGAKQPQHF

J gene: TRBJ2-1
D gene: -
V gene: TRBV19
clone size: -
CDR3 DNA: TGTGCCACCGACGCGGGATCCAGCGAGCAGTTCTTC
CDR3 protein: CATDAGSSEQFF

J gene: TRBJ2-3
D gene: TRBD2
V gene: TRBV5-1
clone size: -
CDR3 DNA: TGCGCCAGCAGTCGGGAGGCCCACACAGATACGCAGTATTTT
CDR3 protein: CASSREAHTDTQYF

J gene: TRBJ1-1
D gene: -
V gene: TRBV6-4
clone size: -
CDR3 DNA: TGTGCCAGCAGTGACCGCCGGGGGAGTGAAGCTTTCTTT
CDR3 protein: CASSDRRGSEAFF

J gene: TRBJ2-1
D gene: TRBD2
V gene: TRBV30
clone size: -
CDR3 DNA: TGTGCCTGGAGTGTTGGAGCGGGAGACTACAATGAGCAGTTCTTC
CDR3 protein: CAWSVGAGDYNEQFF

J gene: TRBJ1-1
D gene: TRBD1
V gene: TRBV28
clone size: -
CDR3 DNA: TGTGCCAGCAGAAGCCCCGGGACAGGGCGGGATGAAGCTTTCTTT
CDR3 protein: CASRSPGTGRDEAFF

J gene: TRBJ2-1
D gene: TRBD1
V gene: TRBV11-2
clone size: -
CDR3 DNA: TGTGCCAGCGGACCGGGACAGGGTATAGGTGAGCAGTTCTTC
CDR3 protein: CASGPGQGIGEQFF

J gene: TRBJ1-2
D gene: -
V gene: TRBV15
clone size: -
CDR3 DNA: TGTGCCACCAGCAGAACACTAAGCACAGGTTCCTATGGCTACACCTTC
CDR3 protein: CATSRTLSTGSYGYTF

J gene: TRBJ2-1
D gene: -
V gene: TRBV6-2/TRBV6-3
clone size: once
CDR3 DNA: TGTGCCAGCAGTCCACTCGACAGTTACAATGAGCAGTTCTTC
CDR3 protein: CASSPLDSYNEQFF

J gene: TRBJ2-5
D gene: TRBD2
V gene: TRBV18
clone size: -
CDR3 DNA: TGTGCCAGCTCAGGAACTAGCGTAGAAGAGACCCAGTACTTC
CDR3 protein: CASSGTSVEETQYF

J gene: TRBJ2-1
D gene: -
V gene: TRBV6-5
clone size: -
CDR3 DNA: TGTGCCAGCAGTTACTCGACTGGTACCTACAATGAGCAGTTCTTC
CDR3 protein: CASSYSTGTYNEQFF

J gene: TRBJ1-2
D gene: -
V gene: TRBV12-3/TRBV12-4
clone size: -
CDR3 DNA: TGTGCCAGCAGGCTGGACAGTACCTATGGCTACACCTTC
CDR3 protein: CASRLDSTYGYTF

J gene: TRBJ2-1
D gene: TRBD2
V gene: TRBV28
clone size: -
CDR3 DNA: TGTGCCAGCAGTTCAGCGGGAGGCCCCATATCGACGTTCTTC
CDR3 protein: CASSSAGGPISTFF

J gene: TRBJ1-1
D gene: -
V gene: TRBV10-1
clone size: -
CDR3 DNA: TGCGCCAGCAGTATAACCCAGGGGACGGTGGCTTTCTTT
CDR3 protein: CASSITQGTVAFF

J gene: TRBJ2-1
D gene: TRBD1
V gene: TRBV5-6
clone size: -
CDR3 DNA: TGTGCCAGCAGCCTAAGACCGACAGGGAACTCCTACAATGAGCAGTTCTTC
CDR3 protein: CASSLRPTGNSYNEQFF

J gene: TRBJ2-7
D gene: TRBD2
V gene: TRBV28
clone size: -
CDR3 DNA: TGTGCCAGCAGAGGGACTAGGACAAACTACGAGCAGTACTTC
CDR3 protein: CASRGTRTNYEQYF

J gene: TRBJ1-4
D gene: TRBD1
V gene: TRBV28
clone size: -
CDR3 DNA: TGTGCCAGCAGTTTACGGACAGGTGATGAAAAACTGTTTTTT
CDR3 protein: CASSLRTGDEKLFF

J gene: TRBJ1-6
D gene: -
V gene: TRBV7-2
clone size: -
CDR3 DNA: TGTGCCAGCAGCCGCAACAGGGTACCTAATTCACCCCTCCACTTT
CDR3 protein: CASSRNRVPNSPLHF

J gene: TRBJ2-2
D gene: TRBD1
V gene: TRBV7-9
clone size: -
CDR3 DNA: TGTGCCAGCAGCTTGAGGGGGCTTGCCGCCGGGGAGCTGTTTTTT
CDR3 protein: CASSLRGLAAGELFF

J gene: TRBJ2-3
D gene: -
V gene: TRBV6-5
clone size: -
CDR3 DNA: TGTGCCAGCAGTAGCCCCGTAGGCACAGATACGCAGTATTTT
CDR3 protein: CASSSPVGTDTQYF

J gene: TRBJ2-4
D gene: -
V gene: TRBV7-2
clone size: many
CDR3 DNA: TGTGCCAGCAGCCAGGGAAGTGGGCGCCCCATTCAGTACTTC
CDR3 protein: CASSQGSGRPIQYF

J gene: TRBJ2-5
D gene: TRBD2
V gene: TRBV16
clone size: -
CDR3 DNA: TGTGCCAGCAGCCCTAGCGGGAGAGGAGAGGAGACCCAGTACTTC
CDR3 protein: CASSPSGRGEETQYF

J gene: TRBJ1-5
D gene: -
V gene: TRBV7-9
clone size: -
CDR3 DNA: TGTGCCAGCAGCTTACTTGGACAAGGGTCGGGTCAGCCCCAGCATTTT
CDR3 protein: CASSLLGQGSGQPQHF

J gene: TRBJ2-7
D gene: TRBD1
V gene: TRBV5-1
clone size: -
CDR3 DNA: TGCGCCAGCAGCCTAGGACAGGATTCCGAGCAGTACTTC
CDR3 protein: CASSLGQDSEQYF

J gene: TRBJ2-3
D gene: -
V gene: TRBV1
clone size: -
CDR3 DNA: TGCACCAGCAGCCAAGATTGGGGCCCTACCGCCTTTTCTACAGATACGCAGTATTTT
CDR3 protein: CTSSQDWGPTAFSTDTQYF

J gene: TRBJ2-5
D gene: -
V gene: TRBV19
clone size: -
CDR3 DNA: TGTGCCAGTAGTATGGCGACGGACAGCAAAGAGACCCAGTACTTC
CDR3 protein: CASSMATDSKETQYF

J gene: TRBJ2-7
D gene: TRBD1
V gene: TRBV28
clone size: once
CDR3 DNA: TGTGCCAGCAGTTCTCACAGGGGCGCCTACGAGCAGTACTTC
CDR3 protein: CASSSHRGAYEQYF

J gene: TRBJ2-7
D gene: -
V gene: TRBV9
clone size: -
CDR3 DNA: TGTGCCAGCAGCTTAGCCCTAGCGCCTACCTACGAGCAGTACTTC
CDR3 protein: CASSLALAPTYEQYF

J gene: TRBJ1-2
D gene: -
V gene: TRBV6-1
clone size: -
CDR3 DNA: TGTGCCAGCAGTGAATACCGAGGGAACTATGGCTACACCTTC
CDR3 protein: CASSEYRGNYGYTF

J gene: TRBJ1-3
D gene: -
V gene: TRBV28
clone size: -
CDR3 DNA: TGTGCCAGCGAGAAACCGGGACAAGGACGAAACACCATATATTTT
CDR3 protein: CASEKPGQGRNTIYF

J gene: TRBJ1-1
D gene: -
V gene: TRBV2
clone size: -
CDR3 DNA: TGTGCCAGCACTCCCTTCGGGGGAACCACTGAAGCTTTCTTT
CDR3 protein: CASTPFGGTTEAFF

J gene: TRBJ2-1
D gene: -
V gene: TRBV3-1/TRBV3-2
clone size: -
CDR3 DNA: TGTGCCAGCAGCCAAGATAAAAAGACTCGTTCCTACAATGAGCAGTTCTTC
CDR3 protein: CASSQDKKTRSYNEQFF

J gene: TRBJ2-3
D gene: -
V gene: TRBV24-1
clone size: -
CDR3 DNA: TGTGCCACCAGTGACAGTCTGGACAGGGAGGGTATTACAGATACGCAGTATTTT
CDR3 protein: CATSDSLDREGITDTQYF

J gene: TRBJ1-1
D gene: -
V gene: TRBV3-1/TRBV3-2
clone size: few
CDR3 DNA: TGTGCCAGCAGCACAGCTTCTTTAAAAGCTTTCTTT
CDR3 protein: CASSTASLKAFF

J gene: TRBJ2-7
D gene: -
V gene: TRBV4-1
clone size: few
CDR3 DNA: TGCGCCAGCAGCCTCTTGCGGGGGCTTTCCTACGAGCAGTACTTC
CDR3 protein: CASSLLRGLSYEQYF

J gene: TRBJ2-3
D gene: -
V gene: TRBV24-1
clone size: -
CDR3 DNA: TGTGCCACCAGTGCTCAAAACCCCAAGGAGGGAGATACGCAGTATTTT
CDR3 protein: CATSAQNPKEGDTQYF

J gene: TRBJ2-5
D gene: -
V gene: TRBV18
clone size: -
CDR3 DNA: TGTGCCAGCTCACCCTATATGGGCGAACAAGAGACCCAGTACTTC
CDR3 protein: CASSPYMGEQETQYF